The following is a T cell receptor (beta chain) sequence with its context. The V segment lost 1 base and the J segment 4 bases; nucleotides outside the gene matches: 9. The length of the CDR3 is 16 residues. Germline V lookup: CDR1 MNHEY, CDR2 SVGEGT. In the source study's methods: Nucleated cell counts were estimated from reference gene primer amplification. Generated by immunoSEQ multiplex PCR, the TCRdb table keeps only in-frame clones and is missing some. Clone size and V and J calls were adopted from that table, with D and trimming inferred from the DNA. The table includes roughly 86,000 clones, roughly 80% detected once. This record comes from a study of blood T cell repertoires in COVID-19. On the study more broadly: From the United States, Italy and Spain came samples of acute and convalescent COVID-19. PBMCs, B-cell-depleted T cells, or T cells were the source of the cDNA or gDNA that made up the material.

This sequence joins TRBV6-2 or TRBV6-3 and TRBJ2-5; the match to TRBD1 covers 7 bases. The sequencing input was peripheral blood. This TCR was sampled from a man aged 55 to 70 with acute or convalescent COVID-19. The CDR3 reads CASSYFRQGARETQYF. For the CDR3, the DNA is TGTGCCAGCAGTTACTTCAGACAGGGCGCGCGAGAGACCCAGTACTTC.